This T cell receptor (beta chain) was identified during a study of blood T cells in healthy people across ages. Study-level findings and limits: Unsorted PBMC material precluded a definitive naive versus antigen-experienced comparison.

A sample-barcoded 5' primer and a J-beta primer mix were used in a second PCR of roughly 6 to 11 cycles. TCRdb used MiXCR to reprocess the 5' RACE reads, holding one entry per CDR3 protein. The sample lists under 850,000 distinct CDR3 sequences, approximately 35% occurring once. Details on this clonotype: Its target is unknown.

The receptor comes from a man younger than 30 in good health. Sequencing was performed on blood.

The CDR3 sequence is CASSSSRRNSYGYTF. The CDR3 DNA reads as TGTGCCAGCAGTTCCTCGCGACGGAATAGCTATGGCTACACCTTC. This rearrangement joins TRBV12-3 or TRBV12-4 to TRBJ1-2; D is unresolved. CDR3 length equals 15 residues. V dropped 4 bases and J dropped 4 bases, with 16 bases sitting between them.